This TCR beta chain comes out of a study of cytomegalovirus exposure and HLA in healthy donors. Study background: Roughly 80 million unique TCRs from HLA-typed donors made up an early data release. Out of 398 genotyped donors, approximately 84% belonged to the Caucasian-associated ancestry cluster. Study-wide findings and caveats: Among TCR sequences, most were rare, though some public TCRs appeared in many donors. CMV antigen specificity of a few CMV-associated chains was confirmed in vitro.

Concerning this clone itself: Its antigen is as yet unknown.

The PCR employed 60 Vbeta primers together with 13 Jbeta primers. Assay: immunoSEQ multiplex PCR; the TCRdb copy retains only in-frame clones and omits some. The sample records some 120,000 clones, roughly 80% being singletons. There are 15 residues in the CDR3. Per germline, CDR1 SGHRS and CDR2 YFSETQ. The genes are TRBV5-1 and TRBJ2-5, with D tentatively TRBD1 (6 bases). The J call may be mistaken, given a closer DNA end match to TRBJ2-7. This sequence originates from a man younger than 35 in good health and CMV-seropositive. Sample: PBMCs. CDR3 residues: CASSLAVQGSGEQYF. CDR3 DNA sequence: TGCGCCAGCAGCTTGGCCGTACAGGGTTCGGGCGAGCAGTACTTC.